This T cell receptor beta chain was identified in a study of blood T cell repertoires in COVID-19. Background on the study: Whether acute or convalescent, the COVID-19 samples came from the United States, Italy and Spain. Sources were T cells, B-cell-depleted T cells, or PBMCs; the material itself was cDNA or gDNA.

Sequencing used immunoSEQ multiplex PCR; TCRdb keeps in-frame clones, though not all of them. The sample includes 250,000 or so clones, around 93% of them seen just once. Participants, about 18 to 95 years old, spanned around 26 US areas. Exposed enrollees had met someone with a PCR-confirmed or clinician-diagnosed COVID-19 case at some point within the 2 weeks before study entry. Per germline, CDR1 MRHNA and CDR2 SNTAGT. This CDR3 spans 12 amino acids. V lost 8 bases and J lost 6, with 14 bases in between. The TCR comes from a man aged 35 to 55 who had been exposed to COVID-19. Sequenced: PBMCs or T cells enriched from blood (not recorded which). The rearrangement uses TRBV6-4 and TRBJ2-7, with unresolved D. The CDR3 protein is CASRNQVGEQYF. CDR3 DNA sequence: TGTGCCAGCCGCAATCAGGTCGGCGAGCAGTACTTC.